Sequencing of this TCR beta chain was carried out in a study of graft-versus-host responses after intestinal transplantation. Study-wide background: Anti-thymocyte globulin served as induction for all recipients, who then took tacrolimus and steroids for three to four years.

On this clone: As yet, its antigen is unknown.

Germline V gene data show CDR1 as SGHAT and CDR2 as FQNNGV. The ends were cut back, 5 bases at V and 5 bases at J, with 13 bases in the middle. This CDR3 region has 14 residues. Findings of the study overall: Recipient marrow harbored GvH clones, some of which surfaced first in ileum or blood. Early post-transplant HvG declines were associated with peak circulating GvH clone levels. When patients had graft-donor T cell macrochimerism, their allografts held high graft-versus-host to host-versus-graft clonal ratios.

Using immunoSEQ multiplex PCR, the repertoire was profiled, and TCRdb retains in-frame clones only, with some absent. The sample lists around 23,000 clones, just over 90% seen once, with around 0.53% in the top ten. The chain joins TRBV11-2 to TRBJ2-1, with a possible D match to TRBD2 (6 bases). This TCR was recovered from a human patient who received an intestinal transplant, so some T cells may come from the graft donor. This sample comprised PBMCs, obtained 18 days after transplant. The CDR3 DNA follows: TGTGCCAGCAGCCTGCTAGCGACACACAATGAGCAGTTCTTC. Its protein is CASSLLATHNEQFF.